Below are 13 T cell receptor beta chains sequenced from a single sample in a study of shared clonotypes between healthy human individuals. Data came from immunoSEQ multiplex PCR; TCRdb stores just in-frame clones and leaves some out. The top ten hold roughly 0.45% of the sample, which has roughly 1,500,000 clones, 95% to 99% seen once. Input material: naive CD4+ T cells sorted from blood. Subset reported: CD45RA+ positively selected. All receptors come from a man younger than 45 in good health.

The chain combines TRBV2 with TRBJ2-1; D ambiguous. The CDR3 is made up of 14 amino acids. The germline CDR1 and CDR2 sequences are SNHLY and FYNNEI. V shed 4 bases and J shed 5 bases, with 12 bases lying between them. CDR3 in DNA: TGTGCCAGCAGTGGGCGCCCCTTAGACAATGAGCAGTTCTTC. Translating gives CASSGRPLDNEQFF.

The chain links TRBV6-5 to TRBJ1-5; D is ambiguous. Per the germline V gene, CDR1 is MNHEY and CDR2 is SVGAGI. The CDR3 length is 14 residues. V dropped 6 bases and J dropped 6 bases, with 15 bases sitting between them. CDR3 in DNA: TGTGCCAGCAGCTCTACACCGATCGTTCAGCCCCAGCATTTT. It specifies CASSSTPIVQPQHF.

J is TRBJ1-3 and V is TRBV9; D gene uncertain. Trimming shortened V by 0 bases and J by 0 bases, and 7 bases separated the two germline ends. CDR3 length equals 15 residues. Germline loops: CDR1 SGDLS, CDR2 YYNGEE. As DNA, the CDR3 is TGTGCCAGCAGCGTAGCTCCGGGCTCTGGAAACACCATATATTTT. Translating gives CASSVAPGSGNTIYF.

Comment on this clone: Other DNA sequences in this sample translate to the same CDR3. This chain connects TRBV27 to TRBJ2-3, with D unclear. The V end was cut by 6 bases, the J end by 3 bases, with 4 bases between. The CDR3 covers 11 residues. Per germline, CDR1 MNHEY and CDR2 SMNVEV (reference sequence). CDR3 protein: CASRRTDTQYF. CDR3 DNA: TGTGCCAGCAGAAGGACAGATACGCAGTATTTT.

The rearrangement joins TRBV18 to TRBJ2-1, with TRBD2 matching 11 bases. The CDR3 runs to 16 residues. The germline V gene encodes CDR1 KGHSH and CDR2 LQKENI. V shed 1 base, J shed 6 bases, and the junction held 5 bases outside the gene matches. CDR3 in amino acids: CASSPLAGGLSNEQFF. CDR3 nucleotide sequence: TGTGCCAGCTCACCACTAGCGGGAGGGCTGAGCAATGAGCAGTTCTTC.

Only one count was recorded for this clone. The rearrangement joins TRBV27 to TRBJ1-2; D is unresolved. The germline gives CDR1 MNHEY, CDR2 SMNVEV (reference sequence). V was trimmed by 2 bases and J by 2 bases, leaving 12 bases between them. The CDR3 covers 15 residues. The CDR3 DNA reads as TGTGCCAGCAGTTTACTTCCGACGGAAAACTATGGCTACACCTTC. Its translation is CASSLLPTENYGYTF.

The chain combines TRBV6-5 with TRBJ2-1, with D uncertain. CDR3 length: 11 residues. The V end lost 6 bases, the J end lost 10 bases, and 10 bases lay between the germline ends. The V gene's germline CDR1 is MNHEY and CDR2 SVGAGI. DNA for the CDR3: TGTGCCAGCAGACCGGACGGAGAGCAGTTCTTC. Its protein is CASRPDGEQFF.

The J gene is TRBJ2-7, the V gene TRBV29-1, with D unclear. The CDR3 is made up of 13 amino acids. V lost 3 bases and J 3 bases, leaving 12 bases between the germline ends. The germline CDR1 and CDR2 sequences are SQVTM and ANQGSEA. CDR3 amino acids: CSVELSGNYEQYF. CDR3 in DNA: TGCAGCGTTGAGTTGTCGGGTAACTACGAGCAGTACTTC.

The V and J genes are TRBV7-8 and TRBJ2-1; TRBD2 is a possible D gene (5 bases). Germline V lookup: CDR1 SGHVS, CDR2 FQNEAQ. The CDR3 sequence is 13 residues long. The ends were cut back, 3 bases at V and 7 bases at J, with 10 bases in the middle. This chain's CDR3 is CASSFRTSNEQFF. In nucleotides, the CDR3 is TGTGCCAGCAGCTTTAGGACTTCTAATGAGCAGTTCTTC.

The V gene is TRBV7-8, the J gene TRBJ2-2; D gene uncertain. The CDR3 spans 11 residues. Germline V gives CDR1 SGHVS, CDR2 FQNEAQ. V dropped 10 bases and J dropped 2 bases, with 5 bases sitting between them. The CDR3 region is CATHNTGELFF. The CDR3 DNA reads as TGTGCCACGCATAACACCGGGGAGCTGTTTTTT.

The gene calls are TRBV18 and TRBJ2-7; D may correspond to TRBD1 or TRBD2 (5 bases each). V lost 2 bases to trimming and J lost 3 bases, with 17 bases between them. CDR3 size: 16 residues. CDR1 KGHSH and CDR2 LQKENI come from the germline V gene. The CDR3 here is CASSPAGTGGLYEQYF. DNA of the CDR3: TGTGCCAGCTCACCAGCCGGGACGGGTGGCCTCTACGAGCAGTACTTC.

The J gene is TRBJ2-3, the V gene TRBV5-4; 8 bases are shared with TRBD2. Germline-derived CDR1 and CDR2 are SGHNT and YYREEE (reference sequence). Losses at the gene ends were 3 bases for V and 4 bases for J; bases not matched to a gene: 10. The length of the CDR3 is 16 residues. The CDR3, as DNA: TGTGCCAGCAGCTCACGAAAGCGGGAGAAACCAGATACGCAGTATTTT. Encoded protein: CASSSRKREKPDTQYF. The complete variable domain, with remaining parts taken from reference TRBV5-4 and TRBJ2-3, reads ETGVTQSPTHLIKTRGQQVTLRCSSQSGHNTVSWYQQALGQGPQFIFQYYREEENGRGNFPPRFSGLQFPNYSSELNVNALELDDSALYLCASSSRKREKPDTQYFGPGTRLTVL.

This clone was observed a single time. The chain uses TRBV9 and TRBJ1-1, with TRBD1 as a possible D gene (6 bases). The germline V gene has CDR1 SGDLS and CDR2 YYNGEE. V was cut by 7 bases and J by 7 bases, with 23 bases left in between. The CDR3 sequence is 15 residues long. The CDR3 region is CASHRGGAMSGEAFF. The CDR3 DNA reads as TGTGCCAGCCACCGGGGGGGGGCCATGTCAGGTGAAGCTTTCTTT.